Each of the 23 T cell receptor beta chains below was sequenced from the same sample in a study of T cell responses to AZD1222 COVID-19 vaccine. The method was immunoSEQ multiplex PCR; TCRdb's version includes in-frame clones alone and lacks a portion of them. Of 200,000 to 300,000 clones detected, approximately 93% appear once; the ten largest clones hold less than 0.65%. Specimen: peripheral blood, collected on day 0 of AZD1222 vaccination. The receptors were sampled from an adult in good health.

This chain links TRBV4-1 with TRBJ2-7, with D perhaps matching TRBD1 (5 bases). The V gene's germline CDR1 is MGHRA and CDR2 YSYEKL. The CDR3 spans 14 residues. V lost 0 bases to trimming and J lost 3 bases, with 9 bases between them. CDR3 coding DNA: TGCGCCAGCAGCCAAGACGGCGACAGCTACGAGCAGTACTTC. Protein product: CASSQDGDSYEQYF.

This chain links TRBV20-1 with TRBJ2-7; 8 nucleotides agree with TRBD2. Germline values: CDR1 DFQATT, CDR2 SNEGSKA (reference sequence). The CDR3 loop spans 14 amino acids. Losses at the gene ends were 3 bases for V and 0 bases for J; bases not matched to a gene: 4. CDR3 coding DNA: TGCAGTGCTAGTAGCGGGACTCACTCCTACGAGCAGTACTTC. This gives the protein CSASSGTHSYEQYF.

This sequence joins TRBV18 and TRBJ1-4, with TRBD1 identical over 7 bases. This CDR3 spans 13 amino acids. CDR1 is KGHSH, CDR2 LQKENI, per germline. With V trimmed by 3 bases and J by 5 bases, 0 bases remained unmatched. As DNA, the CDR3 is TGTGCCAGCTCACCGGGACAGAATGAAAAACTGTTTTTT. Its protein product is CASSPGQNEKLFF.

CDR3: CATSKPQTGSLLGFF. CDR3 in DNA: TGTGCCACCAGCAAACCACAGACGGGGTCCCTGTTAGGTTTCTTT. This chain links TRBV24-1 with TRBJ1-1; D remains unclear. The CDR3 is 15 amino acids. Trimming removed 7 bases from V and 13 bases from J, with 27 bases in between. Germline V CDR1 and CDR2: KGHDR, SFDVKD.

The chain links TRBV10-3 to TRBJ1-5; 7 nucleotides line up with TRBD1. CDR3 size: 13 residues. Germline CDR1 ENHRY, CDR2 SYGVKD. Unmatched junction bases numbered 2, after V lost 6 bases and J lost 3 bases. The CDR3 spells CAIRGQLNQPQHF. The DNA for the CDR3 is TGTGCCATCAGGGGACAGCTCAATCAGCCCCAGCATTTT.

CDR3 residues: CASSNSYLNTEAFF. The CDR3 coding sequence is TGTGCCAGTAGTAACAGCTATTTGAACACTGAAGCTTTCTTT. V usage is TRBV19 and J usage is TRBJ1-1; no definite D call. Looked up from germline, CDR1 is LNHDA and CDR2 is SQIVND (reference sequence). Trimming removed 4 bases at V and 0 bases at J, with 9 bases between. There are 14 residues in the CDR3.

The chain links TRBV5-4 to TRBJ2-3, with D perhaps TRBD1 (5 bases). The V gene lost 4 bases and the J gene lost 1 base, with 13 bases spanning the gap. The CDR3 covers 15 residues. Germline CDR1 is SGHNT and CDR2 is YYREEE (reference sequence). DNA for the CDR3: TGTGCCAGCAGCCCCGTTTCGACAGGCACAGATACGCAGTATTTT. Translated: CASSPVSTGTDTQYF.

In nucleotides, the CDR3 is TGTGCCAGCAGTCTGGGGCCCTATGGCTACACCTTC. Translated: CASSLGPYGYTF. The rearrangement uses TRBV12-3 or TRBV12-4 and TRBJ1-2, with D perhaps matching TRBD1 (5 bases). Trimming removed 5 bases at V and 4 bases at J, with 8 bases between. The CDR3 length is 12 residues.

The chain combines TRBV18 with TRBJ2-3; the D is unclear. The CDR3 runs to 14 residues. The germline V and J ends were trimmed by 6 bases and 0 bases, with 10 bases remaining between them. The germline V gene encodes CDR1 KGHSH and CDR2 LQKENI. The CDR3 protein is CASSAPPSTDTQYF. CDR3 DNA sequence: TGTGCCAGCTCCGCTCCACCGAGCACAGATACGCAGTATTTT. The full variable domain, its missing parts supplied by reference TRBV18 and TRBJ2-3, is NAGVMQNPRHLVRRRGQEARLRCSPMKGHSHVYWYRQLPEEGLKFMVYLQKENIIDESGMPKERFSAEFPKEGPSILRIQQVVRGDSAAYFCASSAPPSTDTQYFGPGTRLTVL.

The chain recombines TRBV4-2 with TRBJ2-7, with 7 nucleotides matching TRBD2. Germline loops: CDR1 LGHNA, CDR2 YNFKEQ. V lost 3 bases and J lost 6; bases outside the gene matches: 11. This CDR3 comprises 15 residues. In DNA, the CDR3 is TGTGCCAGCAGCCAGGCCCTGCCTAGCGGCGGCGAGCAGTACTTC. It yields the protein CASSQALPSGGEQYF.

As DNA, the CDR3 is TGTGCCAGCAGAGACGGGACCTATAATTCACCCCTCCACTTT. It codes for CASRDGTYNSPLHF. The V call is TRBV7-3, the J call TRBJ1-6; D is undetermined. The CDR3 has 14 residues. Germline V gene sequence: CDR1 SGHTA, CDR2 FQGTGA. Trimming shortened V by 6 bases and J by 2 bases, and 8 bases separated the two germline ends. Using reference TRBV7-3 and TRBJ1-6 for the parts outside the CDR3, the full variable domain is GAGVSQTPSNKVTEKGKYVELRCDPISGHTALYWYRQSLGQGPEFLIYFQGTGAADDSGLPNDRFFAVRPEGSVSTLKIQRTERGDSAVYLCASRDGTYNSPLHFGNGTRLTVT.

This chain uses TRBV4-1 with TRBJ2-7, with D maybe TRBD1 (5 bases). CDR3 length equals 14 residues. V lost 3 bases, J lost 0 bases, and 9 bases lay in between. The germline V gene has CDR1 MGHRA and CDR2 YSYEKL. CDR3 protein: CASSQVQGSYEQYF. The CDR3 nucleotides read TGCGCCAGCAGCCAGGTCCAGGGCTCCTACGAGCAGTACTTC.

This chain connects TRBV28 to TRBJ1-5, with D possibly being TRBD1 (6 bases). Per germline, CDR1 MDHEN and CDR2 SYDVKM. The CDR3 consists of 14 residues. The V and J ends lost 4 bases and 7 bases respectively, with 14 bases between them. CDR3 nucleotides: TGTGCCAGCAGTTCTATACAGGGATGGCAGCCCCAGCATTTT. Amino acids: CASSSIQGWQPQHF.

J is TRBJ2-5 and V is TRBV12-3 or TRBV12-4; the D is unclear. Trimming pared 0 bases from V and 4 bases from J, leaving 6 bases between. CDR3 length: 13 residues. DNA for the CDR3: TGTGCCAGCAGTTTAGCCCATTTAGAGACCCAGTACTTC. This sequence encodes CASSLAHLETQYF.

V is TRBV3-1 (or the pseudogene TRBV3-2) and J is TRBJ1-6, with D unclear. This CDR3 has 11 residues. Deletions cut 0 bases from V and 9 bases from J, with 0 bases between. Germline V gene data show CDR1 as LGHDT and CDR2 as YNNKEL (reference sequence). The CDR3 here is CASSQDSPLHF. CDR3 nucleotide sequence: TGTGCCAGCAGCCAAGATTCACCCCTCCACTTT.

CDR3 region: CASSLGQGAYQPQHF. The CDR3 bases are TGTGCCAGCAGCTTAGGGCAGGGGGCATATCAGCCCCAGCATTTT. V gene TRBV7-2 combines with J gene TRBJ1-5; 8 bases are shared with TRBD1. CDR1 is SGHTA and CDR2 is FQGNSA in the germline V gene. The CDR3 is 15 residues long. V lost 1 base and J lost 5; bases outside the gene matches: 4.

This clone showed up just a few times. The junction does not match germline at one end; this may be a read error. This rearrangement joins TRBV5-1 to TRBJ2-7, with TRBD1 identical over 8 bases. The CDR3 covers 15 residues. In germline, CDR1 is SGHRS, CDR2 YFSETQ. The CDR3 DNA reads as TGCGCCAGCAGCCCCACAGGGGGAACCTCCCACGAGCAGTACTTC. Protein sequence: CASSPTGGTSHEQYF.

In its sample, this clone was seen once. The chain links TRBV7-9 to TRBJ1-5; D not resolved. V was trimmed by 2 bases and J by 3 bases, leaving 2 bases between them. Germline-derived CDR1 and CDR2 are SEHNR and FQNEAQ (reference sequence). The CDR3 is made up of 12 amino acids. CDR3 amino acids: CASSLFNQPQHF. For the CDR3, the DNA is TGTGCCAGCAGCTTATTCAATCAGCCCCAGCATTTT.

The J gene is TRBJ1-1, the V gene TRBV5-5; 7 bases map to TRBD1. After removal of 3 bases from V and 3 bases from J, the junction contained 5 bases not matched to a gene. The germline V gene encodes CDR1 SGHKS and CDR2 YYEKEE (reference sequence). CDR3 length: 14 amino acids. DNA for the CDR3: TGTGCCAGCAGCTCGACAGGGCGGCACACTGAAGCTTTCTTT. Its translation: CASSSTGRHTEAFF.

The J gene is TRBJ1-4, the V gene TRBV7-9; 7 bases match TRBD1. V lost 0 bases and J lost 12; bases outside the gene matches: 4. Germline CDR1 and CDR2: SEHNR and FQNEAQ (reference sequence). The CDR3 has 13 residues. DNA of the CDR3: TGTGCCAGCAGCTTAGCAGGGGGCGAGGAACTGTTTTTT. Its translation: CASSLAGGEELFF.

This chain uses TRBV28 with TRBJ2-1; TRBD2 is a possible D gene (7 bases). Trimming took off 11 bases at V and 7 bases at J, with 18 bases between the two ends. This CDR3 comprises 13 residues. The germline gives CDR1 MDHEN, CDR2 SYDVKM. The CDR3 bases are TGTGCCGGACAGAGCGGGATTTGGAATGAGCAGTTCTTC. Its translation is CAGQSGIWNEQFF.

The chain carries TRBV28 and TRBJ1-3; the match to TRBD1 covers 9 bases. The CDR3 runs 16 residues. CDR1 and CDR2 (germline): MDHEN, SYDVKM. J gave up 2 bases and V 6 bases, and 8 bases lay outside the gene matches. The CDR3 DNA follows: TGTGCCAGCAGAACAACCGGGACAGGGACTGGAAACACCATATATTTT. Its translation: CASRTTGTGTGNTIYF.

This chain joins TRBV6-2 or TRBV6-3 and TRBJ2-7; 9 positions agree with TRBD1. V trimming: 6 bases; J trimming: 9 bases; junction bases outside the gene matches: 15. From germline, CDR1 is MNHEY and CDR2 SVGEGT. The CDR3 is 15 residues long. The CDR3 spells CASSPGTGRRKGQYF. The CDR3 region has the DNA TGTGCCAGCAGCCCCGGGACAGGGCGCCGTAAGGGGCAGTACTTC.